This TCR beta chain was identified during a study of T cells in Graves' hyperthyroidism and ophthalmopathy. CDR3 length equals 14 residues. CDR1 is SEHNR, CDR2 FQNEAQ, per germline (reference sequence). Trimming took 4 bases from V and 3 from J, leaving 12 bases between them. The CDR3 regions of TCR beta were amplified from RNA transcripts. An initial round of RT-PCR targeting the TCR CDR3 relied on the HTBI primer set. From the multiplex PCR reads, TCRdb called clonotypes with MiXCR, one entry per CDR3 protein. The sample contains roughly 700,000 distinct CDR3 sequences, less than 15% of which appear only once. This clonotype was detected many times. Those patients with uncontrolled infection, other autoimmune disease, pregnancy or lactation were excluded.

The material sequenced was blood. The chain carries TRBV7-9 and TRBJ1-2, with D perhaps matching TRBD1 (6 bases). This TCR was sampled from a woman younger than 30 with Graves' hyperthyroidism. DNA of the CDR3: TGTGCCAGCAGCTCACTAAACAGGGACTATGGCTACACCTTC. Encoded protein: CASSSLNRDYGYTF. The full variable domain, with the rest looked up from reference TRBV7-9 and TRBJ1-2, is DTGVSQNPRHKITKRGQNVTFRCDPISEHNRLYWYRQTLGQGPEFLTYFQNEAQLEKSRLLSDRFSAERPKGSFSTLEIQRTEQGDSAMYLCASSSLNRDYGYTFGSGTRLTVV.